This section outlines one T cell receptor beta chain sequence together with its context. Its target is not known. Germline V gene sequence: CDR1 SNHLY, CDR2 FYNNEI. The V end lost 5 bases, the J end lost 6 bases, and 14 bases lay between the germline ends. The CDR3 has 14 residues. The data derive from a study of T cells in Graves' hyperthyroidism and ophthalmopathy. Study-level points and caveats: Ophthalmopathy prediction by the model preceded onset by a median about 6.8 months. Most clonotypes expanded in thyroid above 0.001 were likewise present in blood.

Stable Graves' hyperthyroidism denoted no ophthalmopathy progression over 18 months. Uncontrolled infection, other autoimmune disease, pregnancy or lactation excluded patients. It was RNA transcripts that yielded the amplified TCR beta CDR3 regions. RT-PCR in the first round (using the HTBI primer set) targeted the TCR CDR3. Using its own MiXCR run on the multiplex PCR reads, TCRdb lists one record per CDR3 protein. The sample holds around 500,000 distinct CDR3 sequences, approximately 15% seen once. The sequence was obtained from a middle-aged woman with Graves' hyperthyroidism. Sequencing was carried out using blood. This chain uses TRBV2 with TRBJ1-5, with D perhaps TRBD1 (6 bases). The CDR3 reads CASSPQGNRQPQHF. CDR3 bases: TGTGCCAGCAGTCCTCAGGGGAATCGTCAGCCCCAGCATTTT.